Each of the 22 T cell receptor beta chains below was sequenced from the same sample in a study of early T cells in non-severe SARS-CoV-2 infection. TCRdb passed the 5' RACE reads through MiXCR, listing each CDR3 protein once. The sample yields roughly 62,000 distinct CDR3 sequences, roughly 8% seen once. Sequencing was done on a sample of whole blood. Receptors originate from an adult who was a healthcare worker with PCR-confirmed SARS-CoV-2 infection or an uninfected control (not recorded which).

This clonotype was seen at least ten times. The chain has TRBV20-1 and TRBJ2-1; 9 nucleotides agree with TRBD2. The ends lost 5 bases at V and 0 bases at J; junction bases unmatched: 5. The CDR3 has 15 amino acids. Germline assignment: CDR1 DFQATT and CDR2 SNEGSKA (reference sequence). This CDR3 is CSAHGTSTSYNEQFF. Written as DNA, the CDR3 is TGCAGTGCTCACGGGACTAGCACCTCCTACAATGAGCAGTTCTTC.

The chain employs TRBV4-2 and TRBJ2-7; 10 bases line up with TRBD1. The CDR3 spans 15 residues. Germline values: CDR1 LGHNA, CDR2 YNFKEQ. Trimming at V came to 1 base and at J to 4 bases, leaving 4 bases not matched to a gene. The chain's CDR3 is CASSQGQGALYEQYF. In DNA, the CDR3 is TGTGCCAGCAGCCAAGGACAGGGGGCGCTTTACGAGCAGTACTTC.

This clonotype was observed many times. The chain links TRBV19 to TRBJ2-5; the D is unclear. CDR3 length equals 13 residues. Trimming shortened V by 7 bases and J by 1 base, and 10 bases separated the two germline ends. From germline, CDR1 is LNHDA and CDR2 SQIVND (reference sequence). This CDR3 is CASTSPFQETQYF. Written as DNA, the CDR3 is TGTGCCAGTACCAGCCCGTTCCAAGAGACCCAGTACTTC.

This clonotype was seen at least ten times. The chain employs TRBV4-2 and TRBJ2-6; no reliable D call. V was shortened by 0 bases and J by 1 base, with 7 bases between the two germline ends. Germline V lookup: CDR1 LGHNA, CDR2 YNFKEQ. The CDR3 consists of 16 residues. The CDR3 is CASSQDLGSGANVLTF. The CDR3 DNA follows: TGTGCCAGCAGCCAAGATCTCGGGTCTGGGGCCAACGTCCTGACTTTC.

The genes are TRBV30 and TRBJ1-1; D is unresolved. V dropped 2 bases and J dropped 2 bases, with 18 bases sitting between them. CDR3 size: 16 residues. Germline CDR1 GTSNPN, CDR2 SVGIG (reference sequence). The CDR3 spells CAWSLLYVDPNTEAFF. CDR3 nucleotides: TGTGCCTGGAGTCTCCTCTACGTCGACCCTAACACTGAAGCTTTCTTT.

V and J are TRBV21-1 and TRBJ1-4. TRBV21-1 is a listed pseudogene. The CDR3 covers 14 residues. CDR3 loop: CASSLTERGEKLFF. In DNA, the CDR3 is TGTGCCAGCAGCCTGACGGAGCGGGGCGAAAAACTGTTTTTT.

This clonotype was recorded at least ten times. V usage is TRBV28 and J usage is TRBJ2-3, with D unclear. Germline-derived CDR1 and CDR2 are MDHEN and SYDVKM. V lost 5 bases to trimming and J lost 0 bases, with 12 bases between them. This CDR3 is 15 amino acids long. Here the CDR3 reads CASSPWTSSTDTQYF. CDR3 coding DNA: TGTGCCAGCAGTCCTTGGACCTCGAGCACAGATACGCAGTATTTT.

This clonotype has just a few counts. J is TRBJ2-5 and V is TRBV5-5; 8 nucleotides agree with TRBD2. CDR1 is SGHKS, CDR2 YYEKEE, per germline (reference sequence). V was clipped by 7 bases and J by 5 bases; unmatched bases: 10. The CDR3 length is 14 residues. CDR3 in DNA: TGTGCCAGCGGCCCCAGCGGGAGAATCGAGACCCAGTACTTC. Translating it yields CASGPSGRIETQYF.

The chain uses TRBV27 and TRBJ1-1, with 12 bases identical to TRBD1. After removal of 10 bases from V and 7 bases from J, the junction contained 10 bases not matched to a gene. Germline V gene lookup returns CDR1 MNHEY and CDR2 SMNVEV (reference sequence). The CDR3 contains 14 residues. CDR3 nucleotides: TGTGCCACCTGGGACAGGGGGCGCCCGGATGAAGCTTTCTTT. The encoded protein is CATWDRGRPDEAFF.

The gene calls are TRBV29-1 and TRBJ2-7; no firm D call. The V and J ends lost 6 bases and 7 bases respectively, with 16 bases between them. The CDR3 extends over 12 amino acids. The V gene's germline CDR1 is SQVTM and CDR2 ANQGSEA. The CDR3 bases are TGCAGCGTCCTTTGGCCGACGAGGGAGCAGTACTTC. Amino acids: CSVLWPTREQYF.

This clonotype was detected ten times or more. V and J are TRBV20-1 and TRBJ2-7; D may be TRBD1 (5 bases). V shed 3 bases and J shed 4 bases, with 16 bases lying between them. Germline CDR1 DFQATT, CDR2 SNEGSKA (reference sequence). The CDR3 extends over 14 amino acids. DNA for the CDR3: TGCAGTGCTAGGGGCAGGGTGAATTTTTACGAGCAGTACTTC. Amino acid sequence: CSARGRVNFYEQYF.

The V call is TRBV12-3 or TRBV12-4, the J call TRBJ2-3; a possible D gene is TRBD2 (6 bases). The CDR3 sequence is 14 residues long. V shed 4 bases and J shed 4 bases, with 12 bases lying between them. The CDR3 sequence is CASSSSGGADTQYF. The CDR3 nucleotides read TGTGCCAGCAGTTCAAGTGGCGGGGCAGATACGCAGTATTTT.

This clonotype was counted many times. CDR3 sequence (DNA): TGTGCCAGCTTTGGACAGGGAAAAGGGGGCTACACCTTC. Its translation: CASFGQGKGGYTF. V usage is TRBV18 and J usage is TRBJ1-2, with 8 nucleotides matching TRBD1. Germline V CDR1 and CDR2: KGHSH, LQKENI. This CDR3 has 13 amino acids. The V and J ends lost 7 bases and 8 bases, in that order; junction bases with no gene match: 9.

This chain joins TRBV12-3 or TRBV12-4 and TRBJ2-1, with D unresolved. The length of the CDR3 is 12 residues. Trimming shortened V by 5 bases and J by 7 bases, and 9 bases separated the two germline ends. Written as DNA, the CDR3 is TGTGCCAGCAGTCCGCCTAGGAATGAGCAGTTCTTC. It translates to CASSPPRNEQFF.

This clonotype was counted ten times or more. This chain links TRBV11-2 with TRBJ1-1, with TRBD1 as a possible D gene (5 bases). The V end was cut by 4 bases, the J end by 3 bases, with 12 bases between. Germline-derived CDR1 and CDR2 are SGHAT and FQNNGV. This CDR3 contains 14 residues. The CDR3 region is CASSSGRLDTEAFF. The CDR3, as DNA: TGTGCCAGCAGCTCGGGACGGCTGGACACTGAAGCTTTCTTT.

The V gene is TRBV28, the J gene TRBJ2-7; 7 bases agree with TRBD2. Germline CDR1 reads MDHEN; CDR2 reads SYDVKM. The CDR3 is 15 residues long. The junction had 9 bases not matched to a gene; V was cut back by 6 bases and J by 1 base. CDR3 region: CASSPNPSGSYEQYF. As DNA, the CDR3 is TGTGCCAGCAGCCCCAACCCTAGCGGATCCTACGAGCAGTACTTC.

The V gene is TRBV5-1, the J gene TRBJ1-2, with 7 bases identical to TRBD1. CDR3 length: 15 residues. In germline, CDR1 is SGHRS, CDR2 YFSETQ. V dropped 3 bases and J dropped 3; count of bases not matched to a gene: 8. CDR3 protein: CASSSGDRNHYGYTF. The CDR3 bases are TGCGCCAGCAGCTCGGGGGACAGAAACCACTATGGCTACACCTTC.

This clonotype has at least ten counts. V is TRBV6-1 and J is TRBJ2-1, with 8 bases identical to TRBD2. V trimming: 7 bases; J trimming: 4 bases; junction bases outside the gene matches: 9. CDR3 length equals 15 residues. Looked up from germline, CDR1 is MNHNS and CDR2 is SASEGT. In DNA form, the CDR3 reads TGTGCCAGCACAGAGAGCGGGAGTTATTACAATGAGCAGTTCTTC. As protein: CASTESGSYYNEQFF.

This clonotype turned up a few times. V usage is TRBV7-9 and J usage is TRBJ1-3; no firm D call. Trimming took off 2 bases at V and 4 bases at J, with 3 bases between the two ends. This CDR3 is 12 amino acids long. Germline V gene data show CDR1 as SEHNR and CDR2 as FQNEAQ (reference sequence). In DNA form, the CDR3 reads TGTGCCAGCAGCTTATCCGGAAACACCATATATTTT. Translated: CASSLSGNTIYF.

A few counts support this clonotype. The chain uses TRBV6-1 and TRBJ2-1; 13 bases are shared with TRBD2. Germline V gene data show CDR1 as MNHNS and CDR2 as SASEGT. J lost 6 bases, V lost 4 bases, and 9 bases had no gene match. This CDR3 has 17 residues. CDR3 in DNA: TGTGCCAGCAGTGGCGGGACTAGCGGGATCCGAGGCAATGAGCAGTTCTTC. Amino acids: CASSGGTSGIRGNEQFF.

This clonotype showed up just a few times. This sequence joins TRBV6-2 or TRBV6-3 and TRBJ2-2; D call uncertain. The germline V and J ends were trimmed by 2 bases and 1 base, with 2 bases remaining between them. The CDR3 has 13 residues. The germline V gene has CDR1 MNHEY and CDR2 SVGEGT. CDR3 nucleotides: TGTGCCAGCAGTTACCTGAACACCGGGGAGCTGTTTTTT. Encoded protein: CASSYLNTGELFF.

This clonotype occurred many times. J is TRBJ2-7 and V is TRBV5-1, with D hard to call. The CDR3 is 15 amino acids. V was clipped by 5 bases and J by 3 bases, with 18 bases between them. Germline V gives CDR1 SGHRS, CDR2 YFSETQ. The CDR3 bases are TGCGCCAGCAGAGTGGGATACTATGGACGCTACGAGCAGTACTTC. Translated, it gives CASRVGYYGRYEQYF. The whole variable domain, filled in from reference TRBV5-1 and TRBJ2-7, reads KAGVTQTPRYLIKTRGQQVTLSCSPISGHRSVSWYQQTPGQGLQFLFEYFSETQRNKGNFPGRFSGRQFSNSRSEMNVSTLELGDSALYLCASRVGYYGRYEQYFGPGTRLTVT.